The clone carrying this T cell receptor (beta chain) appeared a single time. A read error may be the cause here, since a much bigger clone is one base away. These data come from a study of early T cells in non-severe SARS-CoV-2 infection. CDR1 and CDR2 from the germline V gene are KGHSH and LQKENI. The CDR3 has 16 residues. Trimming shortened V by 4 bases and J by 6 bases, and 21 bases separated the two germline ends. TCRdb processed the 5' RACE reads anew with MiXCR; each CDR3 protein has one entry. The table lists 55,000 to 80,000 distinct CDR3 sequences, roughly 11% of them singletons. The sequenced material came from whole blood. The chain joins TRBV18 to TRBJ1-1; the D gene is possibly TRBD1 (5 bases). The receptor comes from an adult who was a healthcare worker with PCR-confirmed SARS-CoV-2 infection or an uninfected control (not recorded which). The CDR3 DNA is TGTGCCAGCTCACTATGGGGCCCCGCCAGACAAGCTGAAGCTTTCTTT. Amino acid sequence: CASSLWGPARQAEAFF.